The clone carrying this T cell receptor (beta chain) was counted a few times. The antigen is not known. Trimming cost V 4 bases and J 0 bases; bases outside gene matches: 5. The CDR3 runs to 17 residues. Germline-derived CDR1 and CDR2 are MGHRA and YSYEKL. The sample belongs to a study of beta chain features in type 1 diabetes. Whole-study results and caveats: Type 1 diabetes patients had TCRB CDR3s that were shorter (moderately but significantly so) in all four CD4+ subsets.

TCRB transcripts that were expressed got sequenced, as all of the isolated RNA had been reverse transcribed. The method was immunoSEQ multiplex PCR; TCRdb's version includes in-frame clones alone and lacks a portion of them. The sample comprises more than 250,000 clones, approximately 15% of which are singletons, and 0.017% rests with the top ten. It was one heparinised blood draw, averaging about 116 mL, that each donor gave. This sequence joins TRBV4-1 and TRBJ2-5; 13 positions agree with TRBD2. The receptor comes from a man aged 25 to 40 with type 1 diabetes. Sequenced material: naive CD4+ T cells from blood. For the CDR3, the DNA is TGCGCCAGCAGCCGGGGACTAGCGGGGCTCGACCAAGAGACCCAGTACTTC. The encoded protein is CASSRGLAGLDQETQYF.